This T cell receptor (beta chain) comes out of a study of tumor-infiltrating lymphocytes in primary liver carcinoma. Study overall: Tumors were stage T1-T3 N0M0, 4.2 to 10 cm across. Samples had roughly 3.65 to 8 million productive TCRbeta reads, comparable between tissue types.

Alongside blood RNA obtained from unsorted whole blood, germline DNA was also extracted. There are 13 residues in the CDR3. The researchers produced TCR beta cDNA from approximately 460 ng total RNA with a constant-region primer. Amplification in three nested multiplex PCR rounds with slightly modified ARM-PCR gave rise to TCR beta libraries. The first two PCR rounds, roughly 10 cycles each, used TRBV1-TRBV30 forward primers and a C-beta reverse primer. One entry per CDR3 protein, called by TCRdb with MiXCR from the multiplex PCR reads. This sample carries about 320,000 distinct CDR3 sequences, 60% to 80% of them seen once, and the ten largest clones take roughly 8.9%. This clonotype was seen a few times. The junction shows a germline mismatch at one end, possibly a read error.

The gene calls are TRBV12-3 or TRBV12-4 and TRBJ2-7; D is uncertain. The receptor comes from a man in his forties with primary liver carcinoma and hepatitis B virus infection. The sample comprised peripheral blood. CDR3 protein: CASSFDGPVERYF. CDR3 DNA sequence: TGTGCCAGCAGTTTCGATGGGCCCGTGGAGCGGTACTTC.